The sample holds many counts of the clone carrying this T cell receptor beta chain. Antigen unknown. The sequence runs out 3 residues before the end of the CDR3; the remainder is reconstructed from the germline J gene. The CDR3 is 14 residues long. The V gene's germline CDR1 is SGHRS and CDR2 YFSETQ. Trimming stripped 0 bases from V and 5 bases from J, with 11 bases between. This sample is part of a study of T cell clonality in common variable immunodeficiency. General observations from the study: CVID patient heterogeneity limited repertoire-clinical complication correlations.

Assay: immunoSEQ multiplex PCR; the TCRdb copy retains only in-frame clones and omits some. This set yields about 52,000 clones and no singletons; the top ten hold 5.4%. The sample was peripheral blood mononuclear cells. The genes are TRBV5-1 and TRBJ2-5, with D perhaps matching TRBD1 (5 bases). This receptor was taken from a person aged 18 to 70 in good health. This chain's CDR3 is CASSLEGNGETQYF. The sequenced CDR3 bases are TGCGCCAGCAGCTTGGAGGGGAACGGGGAGACC.